The rows below give T cell receptor beta chains drawn from one sample of a study of blood T cell repertoires in COVID-19. The data were produced by immunoSEQ multiplex PCR, yet TCRdb's version contains in-frame clones alone and is incomplete. The repertoire holds 200,000 or so clones, with approximately 88% as singletons. Material: peripheral blood. These receptors all come from a man in his sixties who had recovered from COVID-19. Both conserved end residues are trimmed from each CDR3.

j_gene | len | v_gene | CDR3aa
TRBJ2-1 | 13 | TRBV6-6 | ASIRELAGVNEQF
TRBJ1-6 | 15 | TRBV28 | ASSFPPQGLSYSPLH
TRBJ2-1 | 13 | TRBV6-5 | ASSYGASSYNEQF
TRBJ1-2 | 12 | TRBV4-2 | ASSQEWRVGGYT
TRBJ2-3 | 12 | TRBV9 | ASSGIQGTDTQY
TRBJ2-7 | 11 | TRBV7-9 | ASSWDSSYEQY
TRBJ1-2 | 11 | TRBV27 | ASSFRGNYGYT
TRBJ2-5 | 13 | TRBV27 | ASSLSSGGWETQY
TRBJ2-1 | 18 | TRBV18 | ASSQDGFGATSGSLVGQF
TRBJ2-1 | 12 | TRBV6-5 | ASRGQELYNEQF